The 15 T cell receptor beta chains presented below share a single source sample, sequenced in a study of human T cells and chemical hapten exposure. TCRdb re-called the RACE reads through MiXCR, storing one row per CDR3 protein. The data hold about 82,000 distinct CDR3 sequences, with approximately 13% observed a single time. Time point reported: patch test 3, about 24 weeks after DPC sensitization. Indicated treatment: therapeutic diphenylcyclopropenone sensitization with weekly scalp DPC. The source was whole blood, collected in connection with sensitization to the hapten diphenylcyclopropenone (DPC). Receptors originate from a woman aged 50 to 60 with alopecia areata. Some clones in this sample may be carry-over from other donors' samples.

This clonotype was counted many times. The chain couples TRBV18 to TRBJ2-3, with 7 bases aligning to TRBD2. This CDR3 region has 13 residues. Germline assignment: CDR1 KGHSH and CDR2 LQKENI. Unmatched junction bases numbered 3, after V lost 6 bases and J lost 3 bases. The DNA of the CDR3 is TGTGCCAGCTCGGCGGGAGCGACAGATACGCAGTATTTT. It is translated as CASSAGATDTQYF.

In its sample, this clonotype was seen many times. The chain combines TRBV14 with TRBJ2-1, with TRBD2 identical over 12 bases. V lost 5 bases, J lost 13 bases, and 12 bases stayed unmatched. CDR1 is SGHDN and CDR2 is FVKESK in the germline V gene. The CDR3 extends over 15 amino acids. The CDR3 bases are TGTGCCAGCAGCACCCCCGGACTAGCGGGAAATCCCCAGTTCTTC. Its protein product is CASSTPGLAGNPQFF.

The chain joins TRBV10-3 to TRBJ2-7; D is unclear. Germline loops: CDR1 ENHRY, CDR2 SYGVKD. This CDR3 is built from 12 residues. Trimming took 6 bases from V and 6 from J, leaving 12 bases between them. CDR3 bases: TGTGCCATCAGCGGCCTTTCGAGCGAGCAGTACTTC. This sequence encodes CAISGLSSEQYF.

This clonotype appeared many times. The chain has TRBV4-2 and TRBJ2-7, with D unclear. Trimming removed 4 bases at V and 0 bases at J, with 13 bases between. CDR1 and CDR2 (germline): LGHNA, YNFKEQ. CDR3 length: 15 amino acids. CDR3 nucleotides: TGTGCCAGCAGCCCAGAAGGTGTCTACTCCTACGAGCAGTACTTC. Translated: CASSPEGVYSYEQYF.

This chain links TRBV29-1 with TRBJ2-1; D is ambiguous. V lost 4 bases to trimming and J lost 12 bases, with 16 bases between them. Per the germline V gene, CDR1 is SQVTM and CDR2 is ANQGSEA. This CDR3 contains 12 residues. Here the CDR3 reads CSVASGNRGQFF. The CDR3 coding sequence is TGCAGCGTTGCTTCCGGTAACAGAGGGCAGTTCTTC.

This chain uses TRBV7-9 with TRBJ1-1; D is ambiguous. Germline CDR1 reads SEHNR; CDR2 reads FQNEAQ (reference sequence). Trimming removed 4 bases from V and 1 base from J, with 10 bases in between. This CDR3 is 14 amino acids long. DNA for the CDR3: TGTGCCAGCAGCTCCCGTGGGAAGAACACTGAAGCTTTCTTT. Translation gives CASSSRGKNTEAFF. Supplemented by reference TRBV7-9 and TRBJ1-1, the full variable domain reads DTGVSQNPRHKITKRGQNVTFRCDPISEHNRLYWYRQTLGQGPEFLTYFQNEAQLEKSRLLSDRFSAERPKGSFSTLEIQRTEQGDSAMYLCASSSRGKNTEAFFGQGTRLTVV.

The chain combines TRBV2 with TRBJ2-1, with D tentatively TRBD2 (6 bases). CDR1 is SNHLY, CDR2 FYNNEI, per germline. The CDR3 consists of 14 residues. V dropped 5 bases and J dropped 8 bases, with 16 bases sitting between them. The CDR3 sequence: CASSRGQGGDEQFF. The CDR3 DNA reads as TGTGCCAGCAGTCGGGGCCAAGGCGGGGATGAGCAGTTCTTC.

This clonotype was observed at least ten times. V and J are TRBV11-2 and TRBJ1-2; D not certain. This CDR3 contains 12 residues. CDR1 and CDR2 from the germline V gene are SGHAT and FQNNGV. Trimming took off 6 bases at V and 6 bases at J, with 11 bases between the two ends. In nucleotides, the CDR3 is TGTGCCAGCAGGGACGGACGGAATGGCTACACCTTC. Amino acid sequence: CASRDGRNGYTF.

Comment on this clonotype: Since a much larger clone is just one base distant, this may be a read error. This chain uses TRBV20-1 with TRBJ2-2, with 12 positions matching TRBD2. CDR3 length: 16 amino acids. Germline V gene sequence: CDR1 DFQATT, CDR2 SNEGSKA (reference sequence). The trim removed 6 bases at V and 5 bases at J, leaving 10 bases unmatched. CDR3 loop: CSAPRLAGASTGELFF. CDR3 coding DNA: TGCAGTGCGCCTAGACTAGCGGGAGCTTCGACCGGGGAGCTGTTTTTT.

The chain recombines TRBV28 with TRBJ2-1; 13 bases are shared with TRBD2. With V trimmed by 5 bases and J by 9 bases, 7 bases remained unmatched. The germline gives CDR1 MDHEN, CDR2 SYDVKM. The length of the CDR3 is 15 residues. CDR3: CASSLLAGGPGEQFF. As DNA, the CDR3 is TGTGCCAGCAGTCTACTAGCGGGAGGGCCGGGTGAGCAGTTCTTC.

There are many counts of this clonotype. This sequence joins TRBV20-1 and TRBJ2-7; TRBD1 is a possible D gene (5 bases). The V gene lost 6 bases and the J gene lost 6 bases, with 18 bases spanning the gap. The CDR3 has 13 amino acids. Germline V gives CDR1 DFQATT, CDR2 SNEGSKA (reference sequence). The CDR3 nucleotides read TGCAGTGCCAGCTCCAGGGTTTCATCCGAGCAGTACTTC. As protein: CSASSRVSSEQYF.

This clonotype has at least ten counts. The V call is TRBV29-1, the J call TRBJ1-2; D remains unclear. Per germline, CDR1 SQVTM and CDR2 ANQGSEA. Trimming pared 2 bases from V and 1 base from J, leaving 2 bases between. CDR3 length: 11 amino acids. The CDR3 loop reads CSVELNYGYTF. The CDR3 DNA follows: TGCAGCGTTGAACTTAACTATGGCTACACCTTC.

This clonotype came up a few times. The chain has TRBV5-1 and TRBJ2-5, with D unclear. Germline V CDR1 and CDR2: SGHRS, YFSETQ. Between the trimmed V and J ends, which lost 0 bases and 2 bases, there was a span of 11 bases. CDR3 size: 15 residues. CDR3 DNA sequence: TGCGCCAGCAGCTTGGTTCCGGGTAGACAAGAGACCCAGTACTTC. As protein: CASSLVPGRQETQYF.

V gene TRBV27 combines with J gene TRBJ1-5, with D tentatively TRBD1 (5 bases). This CDR3 contains 13 residues. Germline assignment: CDR1 MNHEY and CDR2 SMNVEV (reference sequence). Deletions cut 4 bases from V and 6 bases from J, with 10 bases between. CDR3 sequence reads: CASSWGSGQPQHF. CDR3 sequence (DNA): TGTGCCAGCAGTTGGGGGAGTGGTCAGCCCCAGCATTTT.

Ten or more counts support this clonotype. The chain employs TRBV3-1 and TRBJ2-7; TRBD2 is a possible D gene (5 bases). In germline, CDR1 is LGHDT, CDR2 YNNKEL (reference sequence). The CDR3 loop spans 11 amino acids. Trimming removed 4 bases at V and 6 bases at J, with 7 bases between. The CDR3 region is CASSRGLEQYF. DNA for the CDR3: TGTGCCAGCAGCCGCGGACTCGAGCAGTACTTC.